A single sample is the source of the 27 T cell receptor beta chains below, sequenced in a study of response to subunit inactivated influenza vaccine. TCRdb independently ran MiXCR on the RT-PCR reads; one entry per CDR3 protein. The table records 500,000 to 600,000 distinct CDR3 sequences, 7.6% of them present only once. Source: PBMCs from blood, taken roughly 24 months after vaccination. These receptors were taken from a man aged 45-69 years who received an inactivated influenza vaccine.

This sequence joins TRBV4-2 and TRBJ1-1; tentatively, D is TRBD1 (5 bases). V lost 6 bases and J 6 bases, leaving 20 bases between the germline ends. The CDR3 is 15 residues long. Germline V gene data show CDR1 as LGHNA and CDR2 as YNFKEQ. Written as DNA, the CDR3 is TGTGCCAGCAGTCTACAACCCGGGACGAGCGCTGAAGCTTTCTTT. This translates into CASSLQPGTSAEAFF.

This clonotype has more than one count but fewer than ten. The chain is built from TRBV5-1 and TRBJ2-3; D ambiguous. The length of the CDR3 is 14 residues. Per germline, CDR1 SGHRS and CDR2 YFSETQ. Trimming took 1 base from V and 2 from J, leaving 8 bases between them. CDR3 sequence: CASSLISPTDTQYF. As DNA, the CDR3 is TGCGCCAGCAGCTTGATTAGTCCCACAGATACGCAGTATTTT.

The rearrangement links TRBV28 to TRBJ2-5; a possible D gene is TRBD1 (5 bases). Germline lookup yields CDR1 MDHEN and CDR2 SYDVKM. This CDR3 region has 14 residues. Trimming removed 3 bases at V and 5 bases at J, with 13 bases between. The CDR3 coding sequence is TGTGCCAGCAGTTTTCCAGGGCTGGGGGAGACCCAGTACTTC. It yields the protein CASSFPGLGETQYF.

This chain joins TRBV10-3 and TRBJ2-5; 10 bases are shared with TRBD1. Germline trimming cut 6 bases from V and 4 bases from J; bases unmatched to any gene: 8. The CDR3 totals 15 residues. Germline assignment: CDR1 ENHRY and CDR2 SYGVKD. The CDR3 protein is CAIRDLTGGGETQYF. CDR3 DNA sequence: TGTGCCATCAGGGACCTGACAGGGGGCGGAGAGACCCAGTACTTC.

The V call is TRBV25-1, the J call TRBJ2-7; 7 nucleotides match TRBD1. This CDR3 is 14 amino acids long. The trim removed 5 bases at V and 6 bases at J, leaving 10 bases unmatched. The germline V gene has CDR1 MGHDK and CDR2 SYGVNS. The CDR3 sequence: CASSLGTAPPEQYF. The DNA for the CDR3 is TGTGCCAGCAGTCTCGGGACAGCCCCCCCCGAGCAGTACTTC.

The chain couples TRBV6-1 to TRBJ2-7, with D perhaps being TRBD1 or TRBD2 (5 bases each). The ends were cut back, 6 bases at V and 3 bases at J, with 15 bases in the middle. This CDR3 spans 14 amino acids. The germline V gene has CDR1 MNHNS and CDR2 SASEGT. The CDR3 is CASSSKGRYYEQYF. CDR3 coding DNA: TGTGCCAGCAGCTCCAAGGGACGGTACTACGAGCAGTACTTC.

This clonotype appeared many times. This chain joins TRBV3-1 and TRBJ1-1, with D tentatively TRBD1 (5 bases). The CDR3 is made up of 16 amino acids. Germline assignment: CDR1 LGHDT and CDR2 YNNKEL (reference sequence). Trimming cost V 4 bases and J 0 bases, with 15 bases left between them. Written as DNA, the CDR3 is TGTGCCAGCAGCCCTACCGGGACCCAAATGAACACTGAAGCTTTCTTT. Translated, it gives CASSPTGTQMNTEAFF.

This clonotype was detected only a few times. The rearrangement joins TRBV5-5 to TRBJ2-3; possibly TRBD2 for D (6 bases). The CDR3 length is 15 residues. Germline CDR1 reads SGHKS; CDR2 reads YYEKEE (reference sequence). Between the trimmed V and J ends, which lost 4 bases and 0 bases, there was a span of 12 bases. CDR3 amino acids: CASSHGGTSTDTQYF. The DNA of the CDR3 is TGTGCCAGCAGCCATGGGGGGACTAGCACAGATACGCAGTATTTT.

This clonotype has just a few counts. The genes are TRBV4-2 and TRBJ2-3, with 9 bases lining up with TRBD2. The CDR3 is made up of 17 amino acids. V lost 4 bases to trimming and J lost 5 bases; unmatched junction nucleotides: 13. From germline, CDR1 is LGHNA and CDR2 YNFKEQ. The CDR3 bases are TGTGCCAGCAGCCCAAGGGTTTCGGCGGGGGGGGAAGATACGCAGTATTTT. Its protein product is CASSPRVSAGGEDTQYF.

This clonotype turned up a few times. The chain is built from TRBV6-5 and TRBJ2-7, with D perhaps TRBD1 or TRBD2 (5 bases each). Trimming pared 8 bases from V and 9 bases from J, leaving 17 bases between. Germline V lookup: CDR1 MNHEY, CDR2 SVGAGI. The length of the CDR3 is 12 residues. CDR3 nucleotides: TGTGCCAGCGGGGGAAGAGTCCACGGGCAGTACTTC. Protein product: CASGGRVHGQYF.

The chain employs TRBV6-5 and TRBJ1-2; 8 positions agree with TRBD1. Germline CDR1 reads MNHEY; CDR2 reads SVGAGI. The V segment lost 0 bases and the J segment 5 bases; nucleotides outside the gene matches: 8. The CDR3 loop spans 16 amino acids. CDR3 loop: CASSYSDPGGLYGYTF. In DNA form, the CDR3 reads TGTGCCAGCAGTTACTCAGATCCAGGGGGCCTATATGGCTACACCTTC.

This clonotype has at least ten counts. This sequence joins TRBV24-1 and TRBJ2-1, with 7 bases identical to TRBD2. The CDR3 is 14 residues long. Germline CDR1 KGHDR, CDR2 SFDVKD. Trimming took 7 bases from V and 1 from J; bases not matched to a gene: 3. The CDR3 sequence: CATSGGSSYNEQFF. CDR3 in DNA: TGTGCCACCAGCGGCGGGAGTTCCTACAATGAGCAGTTCTTC.

Only a few counts were recorded for this clonotype. J is TRBJ2-1 and V is TRBV29-1, with 12 bases fitting TRBD1. Germline CDR1 is SQVTM and CDR2 is ANQGSEA. Trimming removed 5 bases from V and 6 bases from J; junction bases left unmatched: 5. The CDR3 runs to 14 residues. DNA for the CDR3: TGCAGCGTTTTGGGACAGGGGGCTCGCAATGAGCAGTTCTTC. Its protein product is CSVLGQGARNEQFF.

The V call is TRBV12-3 or TRBV12-4, the J call TRBJ2-1, with 11 positions matching TRBD2. J was trimmed by 8 bases and V by 6 bases; bases with no gene match: 9. The CDR3 has 15 amino acids. In nucleotides, the CDR3 is TGTGCCAGCAGCCCCAATAGCGGGGGGGCCTATGAGCAGTTCTTC. Translation gives CASSPNSGGAYEQFF.

This clonotype was observed a handful of times. The chain joins TRBV5-1 to TRBJ2-1; D is tentatively TRBD1 or TRBD2 (5 bases each). CDR3 size: 15 residues. V lost 0 bases and J lost 2, with 9 bases in between. The germline gives CDR1 SGHRS, CDR2 YFSETQ. The CDR3 bases are TGCGCCAGCAGCTTGGAACTAGGGGCCTACAATGAGCAGTTCTTC. It codes for CASSLELGAYNEQFF. The entire variable domain, with the rest obtained from reference TRBV5-1 and TRBJ2-1, is as follows: KAGVTQTPRYLIKTRGQQVTLSCSPISGHRSVSWYQQTPGQGLQFLFEYFSETQRNKGNFPGRFSGRQFSNSRSEMNVSTLELGDSALYLCASSLELGAYNEQFFGPGTRLTVL.

This clonotype was seen a handful of times. The rearrangement links TRBV29-1 to TRBJ2-7, with a weak D call TRBD2 (5 bases). The germline gives CDR1 SQVTM, CDR2 ANQGSEA. The germline V and J ends were trimmed by 4 bases and 7 bases, with 11 bases remaining between them. The CDR3 is 11 residues long. This CDR3 reads CSVASPGEQYF. CDR3 DNA sequence: TGCAGCGTTGCTTCCCCGGGGGAGCAGTACTTC.

The gene calls are TRBV20-1 and TRBJ1-2; possible D gene TRBD1, 5 bases. The CDR3 is made up of 13 amino acids. Germline CDR1 DFQATT, CDR2 SNEGSKA (reference sequence). V dropped 5 bases and J dropped 4 bases, with 14 bases sitting between them. The CDR3 spells CSASSREGYGYTF. The CDR3 DNA is TGCAGTGCTTCTTCCAGGGAGGGCTATGGCTACACCTTC.

The chain couples TRBV6-2 or TRBV6-3 to TRBJ2-1; TRBD1 matches 7 bases. V trimming: 2 bases; J trimming: 9 bases; junction bases outside the gene matches: 13. The CDR3 has 16 amino acids. In germline, CDR1 is MNHEY, CDR2 SVGEGT. This chain's CDR3 is CASSYMRGLGISEQFF. The CDR3 nucleotides read TGTGCCAGCAGTTACATGAGGGGGCTTGGTATCAGTGAGCAGTTCTTC.

There are many counts of this clonotype. DNA for the CDR3: TGTGCCAGCAGTTCAGGGGGGCTTGGCAATCAGCCCCAGCATTTT. The encoded protein is CASSSGGLGNQPQHF. The J gene is TRBJ1-5, the V gene TRBV12-3 or TRBV12-4; TRBD1 agrees at 7 bases. This CDR3 contains 15 residues. The V gene end was trimmed by 4 bases and the J gene end by 2 bases; junction bases not matched to a gene: 5.

The genes are TRBV19 and TRBJ2-1; 8 bases are a match to TRBD1. With 6 bases clipped from V and 8 bases from J, the junction kept 9 bases outside the gene matches. This CDR3 spans 14 amino acids. Looked up from germline, CDR1 is LNHDA and CDR2 is SQIVND (reference sequence). This CDR3 reads CASRELDRVDEQFF. CDR3 bases: TGTGCCAGTAGGGAATTGGACAGGGTGGATGAGCAGTTCTTC.

This clonotype was observed a few times. This chain connects TRBV6-1 to TRBJ2-1, with TRBD1 as a possible D gene (5 bases). Trimming removed 3 bases from V and 6 bases from J, with 15 bases in between. CDR1 MNHNS and CDR2 SASEGT come from the germline V gene. The CDR3 covers 15 residues. The CDR3 DNA is TGTGCCAGCAGTGATACAGGCCTCGTGGGCAATGAGCAGTTCTTC. Translating gives CASSDTGLVGNEQFF.

The sample holds many counts of this clonotype. V usage is TRBV4-3 and J usage is TRBJ2-7, with D possibly being TRBD2 (5 bases). Trimming removed 0 bases at V and 4 bases at J, with 16 bases between. The germline gives CDR1 LGHNA, CDR2 YSLEER. The CDR3 runs to 16 residues. Written as DNA, the CDR3 is TGCGCCAGCAGCCAAGAAGCCCCGGGGTACGGATACGAGCAGTACTTC. Its translation is CASSQEAPGYGYEQYF.

This chain joins TRBV14 and TRBJ2-1; 8 bases align to TRBD2. Germline CDR1 is SGHDN and CDR2 is FVKESK. This CDR3 is 14 amino acids long. V trimming: 5 bases; J trimming: 6 bases; junction bases outside the gene matches: 6. CDR3 residues: CASSVVAGSNEQFF. The CDR3 bases are TGTGCCAGCAGCGTTGTAGCGGGGTCCAATGAGCAGTTCTTC. Full variable domain (outside the CDR3, taken from reference TRBV14 and TRBJ2-1): EAGVTQFPSHSVIEKGQTVTLRCDPISGHDNLYWYRRVMGKEIKFLLHFVKESKQDESGMPNNRFLAERTGGTYSTLKVQPAELEDSGVYFCASSVVAGSNEQFFGPGTRLTVL.

This rearrangement joins TRBV20-1 to TRBJ2-2; 9 nucleotides agree with TRBD2. V trimming: 5 bases; J trimming: 3 bases; junction bases outside the gene matches: 7. The CDR3 is 15 amino acids. The germline gives CDR1 DFQATT, CDR2 SNEGSKA (reference sequence). This CDR3 reads CSARNSGGHTGELFF. The CDR3 coding sequence is TGCAGTGCTCGAAATAGCGGGGGACACACCGGGGAGCTGTTTTTT.

This clonotype was counted only a few times. J is TRBJ1-6 and V is TRBV2, with TRBD1 identical over 8 bases. V shed 4 bases, J shed 7 bases, and the junction held 3 bases outside the gene matches. Germline CDR1 is SNHLY and CDR2 is FYNNEI. This CDR3 contains 14 residues. The CDR3 DNA follows: TGTGCCAGCAGTGGAAGGACAGGGAATTCACCCCTCCACTTT. It translates to CASSGRTGNSPLHF.

At least ten counts were recorded for this clonotype. This rearrangement joins TRBV7-9 to TRBJ1-5, with D possibly being TRBD1 (5 bases). V shed 1 base and J shed 7 bases, with 8 bases lying between them. The CDR3 loop spans 13 amino acids. Per the germline V gene, CDR1 is SEHNR and CDR2 is FQNEAQ (reference sequence). The DNA of the CDR3 is TGTGCCAGCAGCTTAGAGTGGGGCCAGCCCCAGCATTTT. This gives the protein CASSLEWGQPQHF.

In its sample, this clonotype was seen a few times. V usage is TRBV27 and J usage is TRBJ1-4; no definite D call. CDR1 and CDR2 from the germline V gene are MNHEY and SMNVEV (reference sequence). V lost 5 bases and J lost 3, with 16 bases in between. The CDR3 consists of 16 residues. CDR3 bases: TGTGCCAGCAGTCTCTCCATAAGGGCGGCTAATGAAAAACTGTTTTTT. Protein sequence: CASSLSIRAANEKLFF.